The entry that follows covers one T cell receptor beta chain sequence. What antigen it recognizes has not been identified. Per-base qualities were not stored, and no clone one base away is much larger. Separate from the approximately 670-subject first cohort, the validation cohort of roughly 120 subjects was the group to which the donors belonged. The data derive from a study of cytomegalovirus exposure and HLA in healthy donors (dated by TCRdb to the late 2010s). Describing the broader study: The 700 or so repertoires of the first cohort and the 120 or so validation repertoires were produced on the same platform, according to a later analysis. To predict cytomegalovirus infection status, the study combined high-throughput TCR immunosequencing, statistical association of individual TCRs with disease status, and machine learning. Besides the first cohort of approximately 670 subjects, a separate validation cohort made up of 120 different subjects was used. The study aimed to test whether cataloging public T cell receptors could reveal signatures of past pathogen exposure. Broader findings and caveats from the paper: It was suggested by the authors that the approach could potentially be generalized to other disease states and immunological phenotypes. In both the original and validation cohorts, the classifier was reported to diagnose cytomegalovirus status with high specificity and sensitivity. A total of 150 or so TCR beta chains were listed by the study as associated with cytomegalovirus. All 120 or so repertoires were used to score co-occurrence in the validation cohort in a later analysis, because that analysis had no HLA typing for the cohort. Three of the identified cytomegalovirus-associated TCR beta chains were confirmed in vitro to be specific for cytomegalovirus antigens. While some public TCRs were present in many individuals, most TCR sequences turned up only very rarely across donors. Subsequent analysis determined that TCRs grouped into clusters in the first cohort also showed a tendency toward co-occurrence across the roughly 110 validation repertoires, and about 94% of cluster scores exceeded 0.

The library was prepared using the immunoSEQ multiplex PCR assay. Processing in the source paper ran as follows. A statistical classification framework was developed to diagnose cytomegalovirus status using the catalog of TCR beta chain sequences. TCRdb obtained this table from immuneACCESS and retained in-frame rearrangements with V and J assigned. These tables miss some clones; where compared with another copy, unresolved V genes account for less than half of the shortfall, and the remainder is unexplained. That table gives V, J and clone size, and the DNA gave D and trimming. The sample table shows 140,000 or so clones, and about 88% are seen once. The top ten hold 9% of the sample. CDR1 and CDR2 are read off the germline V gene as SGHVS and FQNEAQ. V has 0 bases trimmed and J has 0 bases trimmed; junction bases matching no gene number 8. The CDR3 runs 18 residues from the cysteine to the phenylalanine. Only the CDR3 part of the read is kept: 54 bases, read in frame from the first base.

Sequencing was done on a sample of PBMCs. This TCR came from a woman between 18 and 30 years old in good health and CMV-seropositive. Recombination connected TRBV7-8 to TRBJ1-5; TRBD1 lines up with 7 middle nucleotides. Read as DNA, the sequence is TGTGCCAGCAGCTTAGCTGAGGGGGCCCCCTATAGCAATCAGCCCCAGCATTTT. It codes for CASSLAEGAPYSNQPQHF. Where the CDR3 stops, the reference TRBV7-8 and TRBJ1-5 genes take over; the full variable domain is GAGVSQSPRYKVAKRGQDVALRCDPISGHVSLFWYQQALGQGPEFLTYFQNEAQLDKSGLPSDRFFAERPEGSVSTLKIQRTQQEDSAVYLCASSLAEGAPYSNQPQHFGDGTRLSIL.